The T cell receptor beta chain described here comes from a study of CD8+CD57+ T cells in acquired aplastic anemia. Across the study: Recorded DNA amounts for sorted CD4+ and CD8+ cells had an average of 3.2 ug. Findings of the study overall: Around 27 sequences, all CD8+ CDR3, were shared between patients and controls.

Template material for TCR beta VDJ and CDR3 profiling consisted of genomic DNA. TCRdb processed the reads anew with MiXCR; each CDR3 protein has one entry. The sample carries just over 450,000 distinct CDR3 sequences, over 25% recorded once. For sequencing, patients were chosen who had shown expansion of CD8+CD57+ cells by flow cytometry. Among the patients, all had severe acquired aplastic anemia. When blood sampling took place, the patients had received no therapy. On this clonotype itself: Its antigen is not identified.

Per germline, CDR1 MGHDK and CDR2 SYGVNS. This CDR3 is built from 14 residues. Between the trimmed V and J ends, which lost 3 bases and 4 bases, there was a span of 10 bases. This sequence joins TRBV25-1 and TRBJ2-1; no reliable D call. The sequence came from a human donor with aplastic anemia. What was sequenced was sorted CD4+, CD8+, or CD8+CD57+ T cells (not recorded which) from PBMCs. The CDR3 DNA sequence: TGTGCCAGCAGTGACATTCTTTTTTACAATGAGCAGTTCTTC. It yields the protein CASSDILFYNEQFF.